Given below is one T cell receptor (beta chain) in context. Its antigen is currently unknown. This sample was taken from a study of CD8 T cells in Susac syndrome. Study observations and caveats: The authors acknowledged that the study's TCR sequencing and HLA analysis involved relatively few individuals.

Reverse transcription of roughly 0.45 to 1 ug RNA used random hexamers. The method of amplification for TCR beta CDR3 was immunoSEQ multiplex PCR, covering 54 Vbeta and 13 Jbeta. TCRdb re-called the immunoSEQ multiplex PCR reads through MiXCR, storing one row per CDR3 protein. This table holds hundreds of thousands of distinct CDR3 sequences, more than 80% found once. Each multiple sclerosis control was a treatment-naive patient with relapsing-remitting disease that was either stable or active. Negative isolation yielded the CD8+ and CD4+ T cells, while FACS enriched the TEMRA cells. The sample taken for sequencing was CD8+ T cells from PBMCs. The TCR sequence derives from a human donor with multiple sclerosis.

The CDR3 here is CASSTGGLTGELFF. The CDR3, as DNA: TGTGCCAGCAGCACAGGGGGGTTAACCGGGGAGCTGTTTTTT. The chain employs TRBV7-6 and TRBJ2-2; TRBD1 aligns across 8 bases. The trim removed 5 bases at V and 5 bases at J, leaving 4 bases unmatched. The germline V gene encodes CDR1 SGHVS and CDR2 FNYEAQ. The CDR3 has 14 amino acids.